This T cell receptor beta chain was sequenced for a study of shared clonotypes between healthy human individuals. Terminally differentiated effector memory CD45RA+ cells were left out of the naive CD8 fraction, which was CD45RO-negative and positively selected for CCR7. The junction had 5 bases not matched to a gene; V was cut back by 6 bases and J by 7 bases. Germline lookup yields CDR1 LGHNA and CDR2 YNFKEQ. This CDR3 spans 13 amino acids. TCRdb's table, derived via immunoSEQ multiplex PCR, lists solely in-frame clones and lacks some. The data hold approximately 2,200,000 clones, with just over 90% observed a single time.

This TCR was sampled from a man younger than 30 in good health. Some clones in this sample may be carry-over from other donors' samples. The sequenced sample consisted of naive CD8+ T cells from PBMCs. The chain carries TRBV4-2 and TRBJ2-1; TRBD2 matches 8 bases. This CDR3 reads CASSPGGGNEQFF. Written as DNA, the CDR3 is TGTGCCAGCAGTCCCGGGGGGGGGAATGAGCAGTTCTTC.